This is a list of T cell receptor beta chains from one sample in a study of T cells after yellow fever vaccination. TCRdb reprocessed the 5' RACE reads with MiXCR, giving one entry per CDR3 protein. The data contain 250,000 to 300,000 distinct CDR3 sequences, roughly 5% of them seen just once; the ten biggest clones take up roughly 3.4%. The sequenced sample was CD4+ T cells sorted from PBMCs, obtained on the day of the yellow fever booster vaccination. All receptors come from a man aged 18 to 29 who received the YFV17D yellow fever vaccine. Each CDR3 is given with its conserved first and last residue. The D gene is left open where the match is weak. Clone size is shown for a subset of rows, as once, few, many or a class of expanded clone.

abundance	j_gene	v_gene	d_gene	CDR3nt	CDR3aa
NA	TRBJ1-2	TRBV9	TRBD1	TGTGCCAGCAGCGTAGGGAAAGGGACAGGATTGAATGGCTACACCTTC	CASSVGKGTGLNGYTF
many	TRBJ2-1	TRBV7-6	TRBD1	TGTGCCAGCAGCCTCGCCTCGGTCAGGGGGCCGTATGAGCAGTTCTTC	CASSLASVRGPYEQFF
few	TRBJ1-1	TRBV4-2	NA	TGTGCCAGCAGCCAAGAAAAGGATCAGGGCAGGCAAGCTTTCTTT	CASSQEKDQGRQAFF
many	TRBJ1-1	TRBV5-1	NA	TGCGCCAGCAGCGTGGGGGCAGGGACGAACACTGAAGCTTTCTTT	CASSVGAGTNTEAFF
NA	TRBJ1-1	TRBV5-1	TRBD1	TGCGCCAGCAGCTTGGTCAGGGGGCGGACTGAAGCTTTCTTT	CASSLVRGRTEAFF
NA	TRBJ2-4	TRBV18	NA	TGTGCCAGCTCACCGTTCGAGGGTCAGGCCAAAAACATTCAGTACTTC	CASSPFEGQAKNIQYF
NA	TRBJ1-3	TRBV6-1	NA	TGTGCCAGCAGTGAACAGACTGGAAACACCATATATTTT	CASSEQTGNTIYF
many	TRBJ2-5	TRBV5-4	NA	TGTGCCAGCAGCTTGGGCCGGAACCAAGAGACCCAGTACTTC	CASSLGRNQETQYF
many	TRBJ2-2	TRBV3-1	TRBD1	TGTGCCAGCAGCCACGGGGGACAGGGTAACACCGGGGAGCTGTTTTTT	CASSHGGQGNTGELFF
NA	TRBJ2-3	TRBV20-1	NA	TGCAGTGCTAGAGTCGTGGGGGCCGATACGCAGTATTTT	CSARVVGADTQYF
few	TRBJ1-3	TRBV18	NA	TGTGCCAGCTCACCACAGGGCTTGCGAGGAAACACCATATATTTT	CASSPQGLRGNTIYF
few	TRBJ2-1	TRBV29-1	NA	TGCAGCGTGCCCAGGGGGGCTTCCTACAATGAGCAGTTCTTC	CSVPRGASYNEQFF
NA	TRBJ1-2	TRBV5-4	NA	TGTGCCAGCAGCTCCGACGTTCTCTTAAACTATGGCTACACCTTC	CASSSDVLLNYGYTF
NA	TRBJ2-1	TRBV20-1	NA	TGCAGTGCTCGGGACCGGCCCTTCAATGAGCAGTTCTTC	CSARDRPFNEQFF
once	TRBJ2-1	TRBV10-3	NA	TGTGCCATCAGTGCCGGCGGGGATGAGCAGTTCTTC	CAISAGGDEQFF
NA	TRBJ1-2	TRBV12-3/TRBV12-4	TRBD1	TGTGCCAGCACCGGGACAGGAAAAAGTGGCTACACCTTC	CASTGTGKSGYTF
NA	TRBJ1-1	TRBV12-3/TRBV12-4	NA	TGTGCCAGCACCGGACAGATGAACACTGAAGCTTTCTTT	CASTGQMNTEAFF
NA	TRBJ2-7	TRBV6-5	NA	TGTGCCAGCAGCGCAGGACTGGCGAGCTCCTACGAGCAGTACTTC	CASSAGLASSYEQYF
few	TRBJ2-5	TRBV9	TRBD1	TGTGCCAGCAGTACCACAACCGGGACAGGGCAAGAGACCCAGTACTTC	CASSTTTGTGQETQYF
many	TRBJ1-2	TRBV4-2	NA	TGTGCCAGCAGCCTTAAGGGAGACTATGGCTACACCTTC	CASSLKGDYGYTF
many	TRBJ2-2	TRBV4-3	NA	TGCGCCAGCAGCACCCGAGGCGTCGGGGAGCTGTTTTTT	CASSTRGVGELFF
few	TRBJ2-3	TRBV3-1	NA	TGTGCCAGCATGGCGGAGGGCACAGATACGCAGTATTTT	CASMAEGTDTQYF
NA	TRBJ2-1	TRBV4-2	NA	TGTGCCAGCAGCGCGGGCCCGACGGATGAGCAGTTCTTC	CASSAGPTDEQFF
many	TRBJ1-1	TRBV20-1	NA	TGCAGTGCTACTCGACAGGACACCACTGAAGCTTTCTTT	CSATRQDTTEAFF
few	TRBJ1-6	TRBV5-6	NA	TGTGCCAGCAGCGCCGGGACGCCCAATTCACCCCTCCACTTT	CASSAGTPNSPLHF
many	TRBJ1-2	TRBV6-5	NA	TGTGCCAGCAGGCGGGACCCAGGAGTTTATGGCTACACCTTC	CASRRDPGVYGYTF
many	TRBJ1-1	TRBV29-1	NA	TGCAGCGTTGAGGAGGTCCTGCGCCCTGAAGCTTTCTTT	CSVEEVLRPEAFF
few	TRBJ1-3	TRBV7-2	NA	TGTGCCAGCAGCTTAGCGGGGGGGGTTGCTGGAAACACCATATATTTT	CASSLAGGVAGNTIYF